In its sample, the clone carrying this T cell receptor (beta chain) was seen many times. Antigen specificity is unknown. Time point noted: newly diagnosed GD, antithyroid drugs for less than 3 months. With RNA extracted from PBMCs as input, the TCR library was made. Diagnoses of Graves' disease were made by American Thyroid Association guidelines. The data stem from a study of regulatory T cells in long-lasting Graves disease. Notes on the study in general: Relative to newly diagnosed Graves' patients, persistent ones had lower TCR diversity.

Libraries of TCR beta came from iRepertoire HTBI primers plus Arm-PCR of CDR3 regions. Each CDR3 protein gets one entry after TCRdb re-called the multiplex PCR reads with MiXCR. The sample records approximately 560,000 distinct CDR3 sequences, about 16% being singletons. V was pared by 0 bases and J by 2 bases, with 12 bases between. The CDR3 sequence is 16 residues long. The germline V gene encodes CDR1 SEHNR and CDR2 FQNEAQ (reference sequence). The data were also submitted as part of a second study, on T cells in Graves' hyperthyroidism and ophthalmopathy.

This chain joins TRBV7-9 and TRBJ2-3, with D uncertain. The sequencing here drew on peripheral blood mononuclear cells (PBMCs), taken at new diagnosis, from a patient treated with antithyroid drugs. This TCR came from a man aged 18-30 years with Graves disease. CDR3: CASSLAGLGTTDTQYF. CDR3 bases: TGTGCCAGCAGCTTAGCGGGTCTCGGCACCACAGATACGCAGTATTTT.